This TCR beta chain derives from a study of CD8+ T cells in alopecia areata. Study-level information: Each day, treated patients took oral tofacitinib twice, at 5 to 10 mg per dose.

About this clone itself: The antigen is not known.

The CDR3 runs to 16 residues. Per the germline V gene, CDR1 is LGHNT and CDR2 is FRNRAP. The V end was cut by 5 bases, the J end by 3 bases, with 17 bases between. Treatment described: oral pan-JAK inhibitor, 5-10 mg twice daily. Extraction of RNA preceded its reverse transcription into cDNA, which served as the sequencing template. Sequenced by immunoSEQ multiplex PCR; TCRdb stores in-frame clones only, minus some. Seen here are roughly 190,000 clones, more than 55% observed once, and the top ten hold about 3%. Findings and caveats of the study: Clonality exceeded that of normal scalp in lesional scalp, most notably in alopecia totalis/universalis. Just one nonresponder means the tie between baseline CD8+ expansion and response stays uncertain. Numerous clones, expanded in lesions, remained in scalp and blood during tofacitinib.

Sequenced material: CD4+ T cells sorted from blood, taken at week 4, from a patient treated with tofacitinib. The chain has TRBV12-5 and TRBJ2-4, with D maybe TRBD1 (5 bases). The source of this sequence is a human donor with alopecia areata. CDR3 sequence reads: CASGPDARVSKNIQYF. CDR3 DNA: TGTGCTAGTGGTCCGGACGCCAGGGTCAGCAAAAACATTCAGTACTTC.